This T cell receptor (beta chain) was found in a study of blood T cell repertoires in COVID-19 (dated by TCRdb to the early 2020s). Describing the broader study: The collaborator samples originated in the United States, Italy and Spain and spanned the acute and convalescent phases of COVID-19. The samples were drawn from two sources: the first 160 participants of the ongoing ImmuneRACE study, and 950 to 1,500 subjects contributed by 6 global collaborators. Where HLA class I and class II types were available, the types were taken from metadata supplied by the sample provider, not from assay-based typing. The material from the prospective study consisted of cDNA or gDNA derived from T cells, B-cell-depleted T cells, or PBMCs. Subjects who had been exposed to COVID-19, were actively infected with it, or had recovered from it provided the deeply sampled blood TCRbeta repertoires that made up the dataset. The repertoires were made available in a free public database intended to serve as a resource for research on the immune response to SARS-CoV-2. The sample metadata nearly always contained a de-identified subject ID, COVID-19 status, age in years and sex.

Collaborating institutions collected whole blood in K2EDTA tubes following their own protocols. For TCRbeta analysis, collaborator samples were shipped as frozen whole blood, as isolated PBMCs, or as DNA extracted from either sample type. The immunoSEQ Assay, a bias-controlled multiplex PCR, was used to amplify TCRbeta CDR3 regions from genomic DNA. The original pipeline was this. Within the assay, amplification of reference gene primers was used to estimate how many nucleated cells each sample contained. Sequence reads were collapsed and filtered to measure the absolute abundance of every unique TCRbeta CDR3 rearrangement. Productive Simpson clonality was computed per sample as the square root of Simpson's diversity index over productive rearrangements. TCRdb holds this immuneACCESS table with in-frame rearrangements only. Some clones are missing; in checked studies, unresolved V genes explain under half, and the rest has no known cause. V and J calls and clone size come straight from that table; D and trimming were deduced from the DNA. This sample gives about 80,000 clones in total; more than 70% of them show up just once. The ten largest clones represent 16% of the sample.

A note on this clone: Its binding antigen is unknown. Base qualities were left out, and no much larger clone turns up one base away.

V loses 3 bases at its end and J loses 2 bases; junction bases beyond the gene matches: 8. Counted from cysteine to phenylalanine, this CDR3 has 17 amino acids. The sequence is cut down to CDR3 DNA, 51 bases in frame from base 1. From the germline V gene, CDR1 is ENHRY and CDR2 is SYGVKD. Here is what the overall study found, with its caveats: Clinical and demographic metadata were provided uncurated, with the amount varying by source and participant.

The sequence joins TRBV10-3 to TRBJ2-3; 10 bases in between match TRBD2. The receptor comes from an older man with active or convalescent COVID-19. The sequenced material came from peripheral blood. CDR3 protein: CAISDIIAGGVTDTQYF. The nucleotides are TGTGCCATCAGTGACATTATAGCGGGGGGCGTCACAGATACGCAGTATTTT.